This record covers a single T cell receptor beta chain. What it recognizes is unknown. The source of the sample is a study of shared clonotypes between healthy human individuals. V lost 0 bases to trimming and J lost 3 bases; unmatched junction nucleotides: 3. Germline CDR1 is LNHDA and CDR2 is SQIVND (reference sequence). The CDR3 contains 15 residues. How the authors handled the data: Junction-only sequences without quality scores came from ImmunoSEQ, so filtering differed. The data were produced by immunoSEQ multiplex PCR, yet TCRdb's version contains in-frame clones alone and is incomplete. V, J and clone size are those of that table, while D and trimming were read from the DNA. The sample lists a few million clones, 90% to 97% occurring once. Overall study results and limits: An expected dependence of interdonor clonotype sharing on sequencing depth was noted. Researchers sampled blood only, noting tissue repertoires likely differ. It was the non-shared clonotypes that had lower generation probabilities than clonotypes shared by all four donors.

The sample comprised naive CD4+ T cells sorted from blood. Subset defined: CD45RA+ positively selected. The chain couples TRBV19 to TRBJ2-7; 9 positions agree with TRBD2. This sequence was found in a young man in good health. The CDR3 here is CASSIDGSGSYEQYF. The CDR3 DNA is TGTGCCAGTAGTATAGATGGTAGCGGGAGCTACGAGCAGTACTTC.